The clone carrying this TCR beta chain was detected many times. Its antigen is not identified. This entry comes from a study of breast tumors, draining lymph nodes, adjacent tissues. Study results and limitations: Luminal-like breast cancer showed significantly greater tumor-nontumor repertoire similarity than basal-like breast cancer did.

Using its own MiXCR run on the multiplex PCR reads, TCRdb lists one record per CDR3 protein. The top ten hold approximately 5.4% of the sample, which has around 110,000 distinct CDR3 sequences, about 29% seen once. Germline V lookup: CDR1 MNHEY, CDR2 SMNVEV (reference sequence). This CDR3 spans 13 amino acids. V lost 1 base, J lost 3 bases, and 0 bases stayed unmatched. Samples came from axillary lymph nodes draining the breast cancer. Sample: axillary lymph node tissue. This TCR came from a female donor with breast cancer. Some clones in this sample may be carry-over from other donors' samples. This chain uses TRBV27 with TRBJ2-7; 7 nucleotides line up with TRBD1. CDR3 sequence (DNA): TGTGCCAGCAGTTTATGGGACAGCTACGAGCAGTACTTC. Amino acids: CASSLWDSYEQYF.